A selection of T cell receptor beta chains follows, all from one sample in a study of glioma-infiltrating T cells. TCRdb fed the multiplex PCR reads into MiXCR, producing one record per CDR3 protein. This table holds about 180,000 distinct CDR3 sequences, around 45% found once. Sample: glioma tissue, nonneoplastic brain tissue, or PBMCs (not recorded which). These receptors were taken from a human donor with low-grade glioma or glioblastoma, undergoing nonglioma brain surgery, or in good health (not recorded which). The CDR3 runs from the conserved cysteine through the conserved F or W. Fields, in order: CDR3 length, J gene, V gene, CDR3 protein.

len: 14; j_gene: TRBJ2-5; v_gene: TRBV19; CDR3aa: CASSLDRGRGTQYF
len: 13; j_gene: TRBJ2-7; v_gene: TRBV29-1; CDR3aa: CSASSGFSYEQYF
len: 14; j_gene: TRBJ1-1; v_gene: TRBV27; CDR3aa: CASSMSLGGGGAFF
len: 16; j_gene: TRBJ2-7; v_gene: TRBV28; CDR3aa: CASSFHLAGLSYEQYF
len: 16; j_gene: TRBJ2-7; v_gene: TRBV27; CDR3aa: CASSLSRADGIYEQYF
len: 13; j_gene: TRBJ1-5; v_gene: TRBV19; CDR3aa: CASCDRADQPQHF
len: 14; j_gene: TRBJ1-2; v_gene: TRBV6-1; CDR3aa: CASSENRANYGYTF
len: 14; j_gene: TRBJ2-3; v_gene: TRBV12-3/TRBV12-4; CDR3aa: CASSLQLGLYTQYF
len: 15; j_gene: TRBJ2-7; v_gene: TRBV20-1; CDR3aa: CSASLASTTTYEQYF
len: 15; j_gene: TRBJ2-1; v_gene: TRBV7-6; CDR3aa: CASSLVGTGRREQFF
len: 16; j_gene: TRBJ2-7; v_gene: TRBV6-1; CDR3aa: CASSRLSTSAAYEQYF
len: 15; j_gene: TRBJ2-3; v_gene: TRBV29-1; CDR3aa: CSVTPGAASTDTQYF
len: 14; j_gene: TRBJ2-5; v_gene: TRBV3-1; CDR3aa: CASSQGGASETQYF
len: 15; j_gene: TRBJ1-5; v_gene: TRBV2; CDR3aa: CASSSPGGWNQPQHF
len: 12; j_gene: TRBJ1-2; v_gene: TRBV7-2; CDR3aa: CASSFNGYGYTF
len: 16; j_gene: TRBJ2-3; v_gene: TRBV20-1; CDR3aa: CSAETLQGGPTDTQYF
len: 15; j_gene: TRBJ2-7; v_gene: TRBV27; CDR3aa: CASSDRLASTYEHYF
len: 14; j_gene: TRBJ2-6; v_gene: TRBV11-2; CDR3aa: CASSLRSGANVLTF
len: 14; j_gene: TRBJ1-5; v_gene: TRBV28; CDR3aa: CASSSAQGGEHQHF
len: 13; j_gene: TRBJ2-3; v_gene: TRBV2; CDR3aa: CARQVSSTDTQYF
len: 13; j_gene: TRBJ1-1; v_gene: TRBV7-9; CDR3aa: CASSPPGRTEAFF
len: 16; j_gene: TRBJ2-5; v_gene: TRBV27; CDR3aa: CASTPFSEGPQETQYF
len: 15; j_gene: TRBJ2-3; v_gene: TRBV2; CDR3aa: CASSDLAGSTDTQYF
len: 15; j_gene: TRBJ2-7; v_gene: TRBV4-1; CDR3aa: CASSTLYGSSYEQYF
len: 14; j_gene: TRBJ2-7; v_gene: TRBV29-1; CDR3aa: CSVEESGAGHEQYF
len: 14; j_gene: TRBJ2-1; v_gene: TRBV7-6; CDR3aa: CASSLGSSYNKQFF
len: 14; j_gene: TRBJ2-5; v_gene: TRBV5-4; CDR3aa: CATYDRDIKETQYF
len: 14; j_gene: TRBJ2-1; v_gene: TRBV19; CDR3aa: CASSMGGGYNEQFF
len: 13; j_gene: TRBJ1-1; v_gene: TRBV28; CDR3aa: CASSLGRGAEAFF
len: 14; j_gene: TRBJ2-1; v_gene: TRBV15; CDR3aa: CATSNTGYYNEQFF
len: 16; j_gene: TRBJ2-1; v_gene: TRBV7-6; CDR3aa: CASSLDRAASYNEQFF
len: 14; j_gene: TRBJ1-1; v_gene: TRBV12-3/TRBV12-4; CDR3aa: CASSTGQGSTEAFF
len: 12; j_gene: TRBJ2-3; v_gene: TRBV28; CDR3aa: CASSFPGDTQYF
len: 15; j_gene: TRBJ2-1; v_gene: TRBV5-1; CDR3aa: CASSLIVSGASEQFF
len: 18; j_gene: TRBJ2-3; v_gene: TRBV5-1; CDR3aa: CASSLELAGGSRTDTQYF
len: 12; j_gene: TRBJ2-2; v_gene: TRBV6-2/TRBV6-3; CDR3aa: CASHYSQGGLFF
len: 12; j_gene: TRBJ1-2; v_gene: TRBV12-3/TRBV12-4; CDR3aa: CASSPQGIGYTF
len: 13; j_gene: TRBJ1-1; v_gene: TRBV5-5; CDR3aa: CASSPWRITEAFF
len: 14; j_gene: TRBJ2-7; v_gene: TRBV19; CDR3aa: CASSAGQIPYEQYF
len: 15; j_gene: TRBJ2-2; v_gene: TRBV28; CDR3aa: CASSRITGGGGELFF
len: 14; j_gene: TRBJ2-7; v_gene: TRBV20-1; CDR3aa: CSVKRLADLYEQYF